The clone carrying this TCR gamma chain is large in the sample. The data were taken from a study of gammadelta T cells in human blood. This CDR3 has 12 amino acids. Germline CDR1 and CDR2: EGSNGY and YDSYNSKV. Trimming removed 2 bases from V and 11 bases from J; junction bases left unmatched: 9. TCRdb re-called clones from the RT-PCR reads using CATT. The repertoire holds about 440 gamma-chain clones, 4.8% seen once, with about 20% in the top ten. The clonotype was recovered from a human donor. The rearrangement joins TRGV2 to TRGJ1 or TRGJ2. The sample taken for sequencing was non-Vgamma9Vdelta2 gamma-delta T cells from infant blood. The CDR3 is CATWDAQGEKLF. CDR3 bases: TGTGCCACCTGGGACGCCCAAGGGGAGAAACTCTTT.